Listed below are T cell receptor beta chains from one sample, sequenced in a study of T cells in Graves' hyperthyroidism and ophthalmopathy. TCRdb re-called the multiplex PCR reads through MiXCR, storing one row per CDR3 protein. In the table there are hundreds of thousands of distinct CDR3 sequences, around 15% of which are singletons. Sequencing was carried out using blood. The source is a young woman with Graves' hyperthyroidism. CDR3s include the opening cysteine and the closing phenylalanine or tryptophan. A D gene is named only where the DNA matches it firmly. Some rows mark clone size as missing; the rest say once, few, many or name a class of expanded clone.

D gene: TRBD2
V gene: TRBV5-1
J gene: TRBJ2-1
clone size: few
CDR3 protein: CASNYVGGRYNEQFF
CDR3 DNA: TGCGCCAGCAATTACGTGGGAGGGAGGTACAATGAGCAGTTCTTC

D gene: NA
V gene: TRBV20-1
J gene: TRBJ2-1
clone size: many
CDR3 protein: CSARAYSAGSYNEQFF
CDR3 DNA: TGCAGTGCTAGAGCCTATTCAGCCGGATCGTACAATGAGCAGTTCTTC

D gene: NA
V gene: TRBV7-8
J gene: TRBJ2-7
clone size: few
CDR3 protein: CASSLADKYEQYF
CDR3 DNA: TGTGCCAGCAGCTTAGCGGATAAATACGAGCAGTACTTC

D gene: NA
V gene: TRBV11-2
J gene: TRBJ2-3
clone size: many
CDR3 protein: CASSLVSGRVTDTQYF
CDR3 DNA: TGTGCCAGCAGCTTAGTGTCCGGCCGAGTCACAGATACGCAGTATTTT

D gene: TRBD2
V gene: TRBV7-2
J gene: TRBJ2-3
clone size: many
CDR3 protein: CASSPTLGLYVTDTQYF
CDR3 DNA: TGTGCCAGCAGCCCGACGTTGGGACTATATGTTACAGATACGCAGTATTTT

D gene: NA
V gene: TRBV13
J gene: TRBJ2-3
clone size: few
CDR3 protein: CASSSTEADTQYF
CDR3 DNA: TGTGCCAGCAGCTCCACAGAGGCGGATACGCAGTATTTT

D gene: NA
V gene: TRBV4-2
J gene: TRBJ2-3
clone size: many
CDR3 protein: CASSQAEGDTDTQYF
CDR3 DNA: TGTGCCAGCAGCCAAGCGGAGGGGGACACAGATACGCAGTATTTT

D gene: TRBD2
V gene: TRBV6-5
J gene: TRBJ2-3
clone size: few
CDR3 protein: CASSYSRLAGFTDTQYF
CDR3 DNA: TGTGCCAGCAGTTACTCGCGACTAGCGGGTTTCACAGATACGCAGTATTTT

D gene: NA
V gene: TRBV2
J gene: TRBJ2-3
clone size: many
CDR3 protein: CASRVLRTDTQYF
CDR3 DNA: TGTGCCAGCAGGGTGCTCCGCACAGATACGCAGTATTTT

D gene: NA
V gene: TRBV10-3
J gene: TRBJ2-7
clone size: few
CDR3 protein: CAISGGWTNSYEQYF
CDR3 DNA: TGTGCCATCAGTGGTGGGTGGACGAACTCCTACGAGCAGTACTTC

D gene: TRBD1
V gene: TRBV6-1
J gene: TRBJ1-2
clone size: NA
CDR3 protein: CASSRTTGGAGFYGYTF
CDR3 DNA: TGTGCCAGCAGTAGAACCACAGGGGGCGCCGGGTTCTATGGCTACACCTTC

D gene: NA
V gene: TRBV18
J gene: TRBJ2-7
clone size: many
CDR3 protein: CASSPVRERGYEQYF
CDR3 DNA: TGTGCCAGCTCACCTGTGCGGGAAAGAGGCTACGAGCAGTACTTC

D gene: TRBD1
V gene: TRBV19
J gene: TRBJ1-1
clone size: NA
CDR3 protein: CASSNPTGRPNTEAFF
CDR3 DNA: TGTGCCAGTAGTAACCCGACAGGGAGACCGAACACTGAAGCTTTCTTT

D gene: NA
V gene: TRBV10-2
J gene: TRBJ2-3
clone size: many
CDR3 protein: CASSGGLSADTQYF
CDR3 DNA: TGCGCCAGCAGTGGAGGCCTCTCCGCAGATACGCAGTATTTT

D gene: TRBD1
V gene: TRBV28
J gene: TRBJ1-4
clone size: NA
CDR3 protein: CASSDPGQGAFPNEKLFF
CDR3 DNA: TGTGCCAGCAGTGACCCGGGACAGGGGGCTTTTCCTAATGAAAAACTGTTTTTT

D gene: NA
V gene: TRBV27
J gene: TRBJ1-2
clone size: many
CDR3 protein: CASSLRSGLDYGYTF
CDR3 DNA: TGTGCCAGCAGTTTAAGGTCAGGTTTAGACTATGGCTACACCTTC